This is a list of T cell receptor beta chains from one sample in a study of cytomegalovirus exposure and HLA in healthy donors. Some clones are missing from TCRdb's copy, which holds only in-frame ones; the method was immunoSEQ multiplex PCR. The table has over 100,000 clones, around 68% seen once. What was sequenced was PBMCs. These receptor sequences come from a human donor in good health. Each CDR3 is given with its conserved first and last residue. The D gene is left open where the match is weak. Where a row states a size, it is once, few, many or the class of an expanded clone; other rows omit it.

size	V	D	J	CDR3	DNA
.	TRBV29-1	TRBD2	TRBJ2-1	CSVETSEIFNEQFF	TGCAGCGTCGAGACTAGCGAGATATTCAATGAGCAGTTCTTC
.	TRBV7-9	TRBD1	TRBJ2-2	CASSFDRVAGELFF	TGTGCCAGCAGCTTCGACAGGGTCGCCGGGGAGCTGTTTTTT
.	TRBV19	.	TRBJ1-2	CASKIAGQGYTF	TGTGCCAGTAAAATCGCTGGACAGGGCTACACCTTC
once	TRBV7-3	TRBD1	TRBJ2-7	CASSLDRGREQYF	TGTGCCAGCAGCTTGGACAGGGGGCGTGAGCAGTACTTC
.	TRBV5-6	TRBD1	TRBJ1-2	CASSPNLARTGVVDGYTF	TGTGCCAGCAGCCCGAACCTAGCTAGGACAGGGGTCGTAGATGGCTACACCTTC
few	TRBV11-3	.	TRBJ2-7	CASSPDNYEQYF	TGTGCCAGCAGCCCGGACAACTACGAGCAGTACTTC
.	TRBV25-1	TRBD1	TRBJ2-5	CASSAWDREWETQYF	TGTGCCAGCAGTGCCTGGGACAGGGAGTGGGAGACCCAGTACTTC
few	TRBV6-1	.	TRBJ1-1	CASSETLNTEAFF	TGTGCCAGCAGTGAAACACTGAACACTGAAGCTTTCTTT
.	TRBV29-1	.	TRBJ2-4	CSVTLVAPFPAKNIQYF	TGCAGCGTCACCCTGGTGGCACCTTTCCCGGCCAAAAACATTCAGTACTTC
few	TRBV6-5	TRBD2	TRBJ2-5	CASSYGGGTETQYF	TGTGCCAGCAGTTACGGGGGAGGGACGGAGACCCAGTACTTC
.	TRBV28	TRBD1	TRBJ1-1	CASRVGQGNTEAFF	TGTGCCAGCAGGGTGGGACAGGGGAACACTGAAGCTTTCTTT
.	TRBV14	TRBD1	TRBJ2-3	CASSQGTGVIFTDTQYF	TGTGCCAGCAGCCAAGGGACAGGGGTGATTTTCACAGATACGCAGTATTTT
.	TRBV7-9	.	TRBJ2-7	CASSNQGRVYEQYF	TGTGCCAGCAGCAACCAGGGCAGGGTCTACGAGCAGTACTTC
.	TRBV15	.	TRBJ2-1	CATGVGNNEQFF	TGTGCCACCGGTGTTGGCAACAATGAGCAGTTCTTC
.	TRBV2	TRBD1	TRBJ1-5	CASSVDRDQPQHF	TGTGCCAGCAGTGTCGACAGGGACCAGCCCCAGCATTTT
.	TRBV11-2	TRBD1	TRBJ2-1	CASSLDRGQPNEQFF	TGTGCCAGCAGCTTAGACAGGGGACAGCCCAATGAGCAGTTCTTC
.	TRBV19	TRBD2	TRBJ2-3	CASSIKVGGRTDTQYF	TGTGCCAGTAGTATAAAGGTTGGCGGGAGGACAGATACGCAGTATTTT
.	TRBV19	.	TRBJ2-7	CASSAPGLRAGEQYF	.
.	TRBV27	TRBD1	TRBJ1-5	CASRSGQGNNQPQHF	TGTGCCAGCAGATCAGGACAGGGGAATAATCAGCCCCAGCATTTT
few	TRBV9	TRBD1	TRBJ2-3	CASSATTGGTDTQYF	TGTGCCAGCAGCGCCACCACAGGGGGCACAGATACGCAGTATTTT
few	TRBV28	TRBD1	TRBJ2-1	CASSPIPRTGGENEQFF	TGTGCCAGCAGCCCAATCCCCAGGACAGGGGGCGAAAATGAGCAGTTCTTC
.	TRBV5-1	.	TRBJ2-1	CASSIGSTYNEQFF	TGCGCCAGCAGCATCGGGAGTACCTACAATGAGCAGTTCTTC
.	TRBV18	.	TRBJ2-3	CASSEALDTDTQYF	TGTGCCAGCTCAGAAGCGTTGGATACAGATACGCAGTATTTT
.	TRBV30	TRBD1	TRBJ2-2	CAWRGGQGNTGELFF	TGTGCCTGGAGGGGGGGACAGGGAAACACCGGGGAGCTGTTTTTT
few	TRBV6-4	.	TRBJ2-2	CASSAADTVGELFF	TGTGCCAGCAGTGCCGCGGACACAGTCGGGGAGCTGTTTTTT
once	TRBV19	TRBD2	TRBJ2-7	CASSTTSDYEQYF	TGTGCCAGTAGTACGACTAGCGACTACGAGCAGTACTTC
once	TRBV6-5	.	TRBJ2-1	CASSYTVAEYNEQFF	TGTGCCAGCAGTTACACAGTAGCGGAGTACAATGAGCAGTTCTTC
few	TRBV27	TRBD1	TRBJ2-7	CASSTRQGVNEQYF	TGTGCCAGCAGCACCCGACAGGGCGTGAACGAGCAGTACTTC
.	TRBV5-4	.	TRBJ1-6	CASSLDRARSPLHF	TGTGCCAGCAGCTTGGACAGGGCTCGGTCACCCCTCCACTTT
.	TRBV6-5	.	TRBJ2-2	CASSPVNTGELFF	TGTGCCAGCAGTCCGGTGAACACCGGGGAGCTGTTTTTT
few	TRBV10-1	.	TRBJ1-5	CASSENQAQPQHF	TGCGCCAGCAGTGAAAATCAGGCACAGCCCCAGCATTTT
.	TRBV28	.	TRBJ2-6	CASRYSLPGANVLTF	TGTGCCAGCAGGTACAGCCTCCCTGGGGCCAACGTCCTGACTTTC
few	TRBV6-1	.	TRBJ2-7	CASHLEPYEQYF	TGTGCCAGCCACCTGGAGCCCTACGAGCAGTACTTC
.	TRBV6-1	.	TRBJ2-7	CASSTGTHYEQYF	TGTGCCAGCAGTACCGGGACACACTACGAGCAGTACTTC
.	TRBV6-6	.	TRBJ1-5	CASSYSGDVSQPQHF	TGTGCCAGCAGTTACTCGGGAGACGTGTCCCAGCCCCAGCATTTT
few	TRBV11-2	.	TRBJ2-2	CASSLGAGTGELFF	TGTGCCAGCAGCTTAGGGGCAGGCACCGGGGAGCTGTTTTTT
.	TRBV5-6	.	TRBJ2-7	CASSLRGSPYEQYF	TGTGCCAGCAGCTTGCGCGGGTCCCCCTACGAGCAGTACTTC
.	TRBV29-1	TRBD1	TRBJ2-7	CSVGGQGYEQYF	TGCAGCGTGGGGGGACAGGGCTACGAGCAGTACTTC
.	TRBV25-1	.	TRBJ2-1	CASSESLREPYNEQFF	TGTGCCAGCAGTGAATCTCTACGGGAGCCCTACAATGAGCAGTTCTTC
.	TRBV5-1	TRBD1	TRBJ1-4	CASSLRTGRNEKLFF	TGCGCCAGCAGCTTGAGGACAGGGAGGAACGAAAAACTGTTTTTT
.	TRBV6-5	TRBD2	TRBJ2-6	CASSRSSGPNVLTF	TGTGCCAGCAGTCGAAGTAGCGGGCCCAACGTCCTGACTTTC
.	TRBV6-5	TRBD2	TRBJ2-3	CASRLGLAGTDTQYF	TGTGCCAGCAGGTTAGGACTAGCGGGCACAGATACGCAGTATTTT
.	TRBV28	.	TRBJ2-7	CASSFQFGKGDPYEQYF	TGTGCCAGCAGTTTTCAATTTGGTAAGGGGGATCCCTACGAGCAGTACTTC
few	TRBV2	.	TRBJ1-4	CASIVGAGTEKLFF	TGTGCCAGCATTGTAGGGGCTGGAACTGAAAAACTGTTTTTT
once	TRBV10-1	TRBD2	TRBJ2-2	CASSASGSGTGELFF	TGCGCCAGCAGTGCTAGCGGGAGCGGCACCGGGGAGCTGTTTTTT
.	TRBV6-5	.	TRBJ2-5	CASGEYQETQYF	TGTGCCTCGGGGGAGTACCAAGAGACCCAGTACTTC
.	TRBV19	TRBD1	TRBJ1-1	CASSSQGGGTEAFF	TGTGCCAGTAGTTCACAGGGGGGTGGCACTGAAGCTTTCTTT
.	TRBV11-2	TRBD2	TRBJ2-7	CASSSGMTSGRYEQYF	TGTGCCAGCAGCTCTGGTATGACTAGCGGGAGATACGAGCAGTACTTC